This TCR beta chain was captured by sequencing in a study of cytomegalovirus exposure and HLA in healthy donors. Study-wide context: An early release of data contained 75 million to 100 million unique TCRs, which came from HLA-typed donors.

The sample holds one count of this clone. Its antigen is currently unknown. PCR involved 60 Vbeta and 13 Jbeta primers. Sequencing used immunoSEQ multiplex PCR; TCRdb keeps in-frame clones, though not all of them. This repertoire shows fewer than 250,000 clones, about four fifths found once; its top ten account for about 1.8%. The V gene end was trimmed by 0 bases and the J gene end by 6 bases; junction bases not matched to a gene: 11. The germline V gene encodes CDR1 LGHNA and CDR2 YSLEER. This CDR3 contains 17 residues. Findings and caveats of the study: Rarity marked most TCR sequences, yet some public TCRs occurred in many donors. Using a false discovery rate of 0.05, a later analysis showed that about 16,000 TCR beta sequences were associated with HLA alleles.

The sequenced sample was PBMCs. The V call is TRBV4-3, the J call TRBJ2-3; 8 nucleotides agree with TRBD2. The TCR comes from a man younger than 35 in good health and CMV-seronegative. The CDR3 sequence: CASSQDMTGGASDTQYF. CDR3 nucleotides: TGCGCCAGCAGCCAAGATATGACCGGGGGGGCTTCTGATACGCAGTATTTT.